Listed below are T cell receptor beta chains from one sample, sequenced in a study of CD8 T cells in ankylosing spondylitis. One entry per CDR3 protein, called by TCRdb with MiXCR from the 5' RACE reads. The data show roughly 190,000 distinct CDR3 sequences, about 13% seen once. What was sequenced was blood, either unsorted or a sorted T cell fraction (not recorded which). These TCRs come from a male donor with ankylosing spondylitis or in good health (not recorded which). Both conserved end residues are part of each CDR3. D genes are given only for firm matches. Not all rows give a size; the values are once, few, many and, for expanded clones, a class.

d_call j_call clone_size v_call cdr3_aa cdr3_nt
TRBD2 TRBJ2-5 . TRBV3-1 CASSQTGGPEETQYF TGTGCCAGCAGCCAGACGGGGGGGCCGGAAGAGACCCAGTACTTC
. TRBJ2-1 . TRBV12-3/TRBV12-4 CASTHSSGNEQFF TGTGCCAGCACCCACTCCAGTGGTAATGAGCAGTTCTTC
TRBD1 TRBJ1-1 few TRBV4-1 CASSQDEGAATEAFF TGCGCCAGCAGCCAAGATGAGGGGGCTGCGACTGAAGCTTTCTTT
. TRBJ2-7 . TRBV11-2 CASSLHPYEQYF TGTGCCAGCAGTTTACATCCCTACGAGCAGTACTTC
TRBD1 TRBJ2-1 few TRBV20-1 CSAKVGQGNFSSYNEQFF TGCAGTGCCAAGGTGGGACAGGGGAATTTTAGCTCCTACAATGAGCAGTTCTTC
. TRBJ2-3 . TRBV15 CATSPPGGHTDTQYF TGTGCCACCAGCCCCCCCGGAGGTCACACAGATACGCAGTATTTT
. TRBJ2-5 few TRBV6-2/TRBV6-3 CASWSRIRPQETQYF TGTGCCAGCTGGAGTAGAATCAGACCTCAGGAGACCCAGTACTTC
TRBD1 TRBJ2-3 . TRBV5-1 CASSSGTEQYTDTQYF TGCGCCAGCAGCTCTGGGACAGAACAATACACAGATACGCAGTATTTT
TRBD2 TRBJ2-1 few TRBV7-6 CASSQGLAGVHEQFF TGTGCCAGCAGCCAGGGACTAGCGGGAGTGCATGAGCAGTTCTTC
. TRBJ2-1 few TRBV7-9 CASSPPGLVSNEQFF TGTGCCAGCAGCCCCCCGGGACTCGTAAGCAATGAGCAGTTCTTC
TRBD1 TRBJ1-1 . TRBV10-1 CASSESRTGATEAFF TGCGCCAGCAGTGAGTCTAGGACAGGGGCGACTGAAGCTTTCTTT
. TRBJ2-7 . TRBV7-2 CASSLGRVYEQYF TGTGCCAGCAGCTTAGGCAGGGTCTACGAGCAGTACTTC
TRBD1 TRBJ1-3 few TRBV7-9 CASSSAAGGAGNTIYF TGTGCCAGCAGCTCGGCGGCAGGGGGGGCTGGAAACACCATATATTTT
. TRBJ1-1 . TRBV30 CAWSVTRTAEAFF TGTGCCTGGAGTGTAACCAGGACCGCTGAAGCTTTCTTT
TRBD2 TRBJ2-7 many TRBV27 CASSFFSSGAYEQYF TGTGCCAGCAGTTTCTTTTCTAGCGGGGCCTACGAGCAGTACTTC
. TRBJ2-1 many TRBV15 CATSRDLGLASYNEQFF TGTGCCACCAGCAGAGATCTGGGGCTAGCGTCCTACAATGAGCAGTTCTTC
. TRBJ2-1 . TRBV5-1 CASSLEAFDEQFF TGCGCCAGCAGCTTAGAGGCGTTCGATGAGCAGTTCTTC
. TRBJ2-5 few TRBV6-2/TRBV6-3 CASRTLKKTQYF TGTGCCAGCAGGACTCTGAAGAAAACCCAGTACTTC
TRBD1 TRBJ1-2 few TRBV3-1 CASSQAGTDYNYGYTF TGTGCCAGCAGCCAAGCGGGGACAGACTACAACTATGGCTACACCTTC
. TRBJ1-1 . TRBV4-1 CASSQETHLRGQRNTEAFF TGCGCCAGCAGCCAAGAAACCCACCTGCGGGGACAACGCAACACTGAAGCTTTCTTT
TRBD1 TRBJ2-7 many TRBV28 CASSLDRGGSGYEQYF TGTGCCAGCAGTTTGGACAGGGGAGGATCAGGTTACGAGCAGTACTTC
. TRBJ2-7 many TRBV29-1 CSALGSYEQYF TGCAGCGCCCTAGGGTCTTACGAGCAGTACTTC
TRBD2 TRBJ2-5 . TRBV25-1 CASVKISGVDTETQYF TGTGCCAGCGTCAAGATTAGCGGGGTTGATACGGAGACCCAGTACTTC
TRBD2 TRBJ2-2 . TRBV12-3/TRBV12-4 CASKIPGLAGELTNTGELFF TGTGCCAGCAAAATTCCTGGACTAGCGGGAGAGCTAACGAACACCGGGGAGCTGTTTTTT
TRBD1 TRBJ2-7 . TRBV12-3/TRBV12-4 CASSTGQGNEQYF TGTGCCAGCAGCACGGGACAGGGGAACGAGCAGTACTTC
. TRBJ2-7 few TRBV29-1 CSVEGGTTYEQYF TGCAGCGTTGAGGGGGGAACGACCTACGAGCAGTACTTC
TRBD2 TRBJ2-7 . TRBV4-1 CASSQEGPSGTYEQYF TGCGCCAGCAGCCAAGAGGGTCCTAGCGGGACCTACGAGCAGTACTTC
. TRBJ2-3 few TRBV4-1 CASSQPPSGRERHRGGTQYF TGCGCCAGCAGCCAACCCCCCTCGGGGAGGGAGCGCCATAGAGGGGGTACGCAGTATTTT
. TRBJ2-2 . TRBV6-1 CASSFNGPPGAGELFF TGTGCCAGCAGCTTCAACGGCCCCCCGGGGGCCGGGGAGCTGTTTTTT
TRBD2 TRBJ2-3 many TRBV27 CASSLWASGDSTDTQYF TGTGCCAGCAGTTTGTGGGCTAGCGGGGATAGCACAGATACGCAGTATTTT
TRBD1 TRBJ2-7 . TRBV7-8 CASSGGTGTGIYEQYF TGTGCCAGCAGCGGTGGTACCGGGACAGGGATATACGAGCAGTACTTC